Below are 28 T cell receptor beta chains sequenced from a single sample in a study of T cell responses to AZD1222 COVID-19 vaccine (TCRdb year 2021). The sample's time point label, in plain terms: about 28 days (+/-7) after the second vaccine dose. Library preparation was by the immunoSEQ multiplex PCR assay. In TCRdb, the immuneACCESS table is reduced to in-frame sequences with V and J assigned. These tables do not hold every clone; where another copy was compared, an unresolved V gene accounts for under half, and the others remain unexplained. The sample yields roughly 200,000 clones; more than 85% were counted once. The ten most abundant clones make up about 1.7% of the sample. The sample here was peripheral blood, taken 28 days after the second AZD1222 dose. Receptors originate from an adult who received the AZD1222 COVID-19 vaccine.

This clone was recorded only once. The chain combines TRBV18 with TRBJ1-3; TRBD1 is a possible D gene (5 bases). CDR1 is KGHSH, CDR2 LQKENI, per germline. The CDR3 runs 16 residues. Trimming removed 4 bases at V and 0 bases at J, with 13 bases between. CDR3 in DNA: TGTGCCAGCTCACTATATTCAGGGTTCTCTGGAAACACCATATATTTT. This sequence encodes CASSLYSGFSGNTIYF. Filled out from reference TRBV18 and TRBJ1-3, the complete variable domain reads NAGVMQNPRHLVRRRGQEARLRCSPMKGHSHVYWYRQLPEEGLKFMVYLQKENIIDESGMPKERFSAEFPKEGPSILRIQQVVRGDSAAYFCASSLYSGFSGNTIYFGEGSWLTVV.

The gene calls are TRBV10-2 and TRBJ2-1; 11 bases are shared with TRBD2. The CDR3 is 14 residues long. J gave up 9 bases and V 3 bases, and 4 bases lay outside the gene matches. Looked up from germline, CDR1 is WSHSY and CDR2 is SAAADI. The CDR3, as DNA: TGCGCCAGCAGTGAACGGCTAGCGGGGGGTGAGCAGTTCTTC. Translation: CASSERLAGGEQFF.

The rearrangement uses TRBV7-3 and TRBJ2-3; the D gene is possibly TRBD2 (6 bases). Germline loops: CDR1 SGHTA, CDR2 FQGTGA. Trimming took off 1 base at V and 5 bases at J, with 13 bases between the two ends. The CDR3 is made up of 15 amino acids. The CDR3 DNA is TGTGCCAGCAGCTTAAACCGGGGAGGTATAGATACGCAGTATTTT. It yields the protein CASSLNRGGIDTQYF.

The V call is TRBV11-3, the J call TRBJ2-1; TRBD2 aligns across 8 bases. This CDR3 contains 17 residues. From germline, CDR1 is SGHNT and CDR2 YENEEA. J gave up 0 bases and V 3 bases, and 7 bases lay outside the gene matches. This chain's CDR3 is CASSFGGAGGSYNEQFF. Here the CDR3 DNA reads TGTGCCAGCAGCTTCGGAGGGGCGGGAGGCTCCTACAATGAGCAGTTCTTC.

CDR3 bases: TGTGCCAGCACCTCTCCTCAGGGGGCGGCCATATATTTT. Protein product: CASTSPQGAAIYF. The chain employs TRBV7-9 and TRBJ1-3, with 8 bases that match TRBD1. This CDR3 comprises 13 residues. The germline V gene encodes CDR1 SEHNR and CDR2 FQNEAQ (reference sequence). J gave up 11 bases and V 7 bases, and 10 bases lay outside the gene matches.

To note about this clone: The same CDR3 can be traced to other DNA sequences in this sample. This chain connects TRBV24-1 to TRBJ2-3; unclear D gene. There are 13 residues in the CDR3. The germline V gene has CDR1 KGHDR and CDR2 SFDVKD. V lost 5 bases to trimming and J lost 1 base, with 6 bases between them. The CDR3 region is CATSGQGTDTQYF. The CDR3 nucleotides read TGTGCCACCAGTGGTCAGGGCACAGATACGCAGTATTTT.

The V call is TRBV20-1, the J call TRBJ2-7; the D gene is possibly TRBD1 (6 bases). The V and J ends lost 8 bases and 6 bases respectively, with 11 bases between them. This CDR3 is 10 amino acids long. Germline V lookup: CDR1 DFQATT, CDR2 SNEGSKA (reference sequence). As DNA, the CDR3 is TGCAGTTACCAGGGGCGCGAGCAGTACTTC. It codes for CSYQGREQYF.

Points on this clone: Other DNA sequences in this sample translate to the same CDR3. The chain links TRBV18 to TRBJ1-2, with D unclear. The CDR3 is made up of 13 amino acids. V shed 3 bases and J shed 2 bases, with 7 bases lying between them. Germline CDR1 KGHSH, CDR2 LQKENI. The CDR3 DNA reads TGTGCCAGCTCACCCGACAAGAACTATGGCTACACCTTC. This codes for CASSPDKNYGYTF. The full variable domain, in which reference TRBV18 and TRBJ1-2 provide the parts outside the CDR3, is NAGVMQNPRHLVRRRGQEARLRCSPMKGHSHVYWYRQLPEEGLKFMVYLQKENIIDESGMPKERFSAEFPKEGPSILRIQQVVRGDSAAYFCASSPDKNYGYTFGSGTRLTVV.

This sequence joins TRBV19 and TRBJ1-5; possible D gene TRBD1, 5 bases. Germline CDR1 reads LNHDA; CDR2 reads SQIVND (reference sequence). This CDR3 has 14 amino acids. Trimming pared 3 bases from V and 7 bases from J, leaving 13 bases between. CDR3 bases: TGTGCCAGTAGTATCCGGGAGGGGAAGCAGCCCCAGCATTTT. This codes for CASSIREGKQPQHF. The whole variable domain, remainder taken from reference TRBV19 and TRBJ1-5, is DGGITQSPKYLFRKEGQNVTLSCEQNLNHDAMYWYRQDPGQGLRLIYYSQIVNDFQKGDIAEGYSVSREKKESFPLTVTSAQKNPTAFYLCASSIREGKQPQHFGDGTRLSIL.

V and J are TRBV5-5 and TRBJ2-1, with 9 bases that match TRBD2. Germline values: CDR1 SGHKS, CDR2 YYEKEE (reference sequence). The CDR3 sequence is 14 residues long. V shed 3 bases and J 7 bases; nucleotides not matched to a gene: 5. CDR3 protein: CASSWGLAANEQFF. In DNA form, the CDR3 reads TGTGCCAGCAGCTGGGGACTAGCAGCAAATGAGCAGTTCTTC. Using reference TRBV5-5 and TRBJ2-1 for the parts outside the CDR3, the full variable domain is DAGVTQSPTHLIKTRGQQVTLRCSPISGHKSVSWYQQVLGQGPQFIFQYYEKEERGRGNFPDRFSARQFPNYSSELNVNALLLGDSALYLCASSWGLAANEQFFGPGTRLTVL.

Written as DNA, the CDR3 is TGCGCCAGCACCGCCTCGGGACAGGGGGTCCACAATGAGCAGTTCTTC. Residues: CASTASGQGVHNEQFF. The gene calls are TRBV10-2 and TRBJ2-1; TRBD1 aligns across 11 bases. This CDR3 contains 16 residues. V lost 7 bases, J lost 5 bases, and 10 bases stayed unmatched. Germline CDR1 is WSHSY and CDR2 is SAAADI.

This chain links TRBV4-1 with TRBJ1-2, with TRBD1 matching over 9 bases. The CDR3 extends over 16 amino acids. The V and J ends lost 0 bases and 8 bases, in that order; junction bases with no gene match: 10. Germline CDR1 reads MGHRA; CDR2 reads YSYEKL. CDR3 amino acids: CASSQEVSDRGFGYTF. For the CDR3, the DNA is TGCGCCAGCAGCCAAGAGGTTTCGGACAGGGGATTCGGCTACACCTTC.

This chain joins TRBV5-1 and TRBJ1-6; D not certain. The V gene lost 4 bases and the J gene lost 6 bases, with 11 bases spanning the gap. The germline CDR1 and CDR2 sequences are SGHRS and YFSETQ. The CDR3 runs 14 residues. For the CDR3, the DNA is TGCGCCAGCAGCATGAGTGTTTCTAATTCACCCCTCCACTTT. This translates into CASSMSVSNSPLHF.

The DNA for the CDR3 is TGTGCCAGCAGCCGAGGGGGGACTAGCTACAATGAGCAGTTCTTC. Translating it yields CASSRGGTSYNEQFF. The rearrangement joins TRBV3-1 (or the pseudogene TRBV3-2) to TRBJ2-1; TRBD2 matches at 8 bases. CDR1 and CDR2 (germline): LGHDT, YNNKEL (reference sequence). This CDR3 is 15 amino acids long. J gave up 3 bases and V 4 bases, and 5 bases lay outside the gene matches.

This chain joins TRBV27 and TRBJ2-7; D not certain. CDR3 length: 10 residues. V was clipped by 6 bases and J by 4 bases, with 4 bases between them. Germline lookup yields CDR1 MNHEY and CDR2 SMNVEV (reference sequence). CDR3 region: CASSPYEQYF. The CDR3 DNA sequence: TGTGCCAGCAGCCCTTACGAGCAGTACTTC.

This sequence joins TRBV6-2 or TRBV6-3 and TRBJ1-2; TRBD1 aligns across 10 bases. The CDR3 is 17 residues long. V trimming: 5 bases; J trimming: 7 bases; junction bases outside the gene matches: 16. Germline lookup yields CDR1 MNHEY and CDR2 SVGEGT. The CDR3 region is CASSPDRGRLTTRGYTF. The CDR3 bases are TGTGCCAGCAGTCCCGACAGGGGGCGTCTAACCACGCGTGGCTACACCTTC.

The chain couples TRBV7-3 to TRBJ2-7; the D gene is possibly TRBD1 (5 bases). Germline CDR1 SGHTA, CDR2 FQGTGA. The V end was cut by 5 bases, the J end by 3 bases, with 17 bases between. This CDR3 has 15 amino acids. The CDR3, as DNA: TGTGCCAGCAGCAAATCCGGCAGGGAAGGCTACGAGCAGTACTTC. Amino acids: CASSKSGREGYEQYF.

The V gene is TRBV2, the J gene TRBJ1-2; possibly TRBD1 for D (6 bases). V shed 5 bases and J shed 2 bases, with 15 bases lying between them. Germline-derived CDR1 and CDR2 are SNHLY and FYNNEI. The CDR3 length is 15 residues. The CDR3 sequence: CASSLLSGQNYGYTF. CDR3 in DNA: TGTGCCAGCAGTTTACTCTCGGGACAAAACTATGGCTACACCTTC.

The gene calls are TRBV10-3 and TRBJ1-1; D possibly corresponds to TRBD1 (6 bases). CDR3 length: 12 residues. V lost 6 bases, J lost 4 bases, and 9 bases lay in between. The germline CDR1 and CDR2 sequences are ENHRY and SYGVKD. The CDR3 loop is CAIRGALTEAFF. DNA for the CDR3: TGTGCCATCAGGGGGGCCCTCACTGAAGCTTTCTTT.

This sequence joins TRBV29-1 and TRBJ1-4; D unclear. The V end lost 4 bases, the J end lost 6 bases, and 9 bases lay between the germline ends. The CDR3 covers 12 residues. Germline CDR1 SQVTM, CDR2 ANQGSEA. CDR3 protein: CSVGKTHEKLFF. DNA of the CDR3: TGCAGCGTTGGGAAGACACATGAAAAACTGTTTTTT.

V and J are TRBV30 and TRBJ2-7; 11 bases are shared with TRBD1. Germline lookup yields CDR1 GTSNPN and CDR2 SVGIG (reference sequence). J was trimmed by 7 bases and V by 3 bases; bases with no gene match: 5. This CDR3 has 13 amino acids. In DNA, the CDR3 is TGTGCCTGGAGCCCCGGGACAGGGGGTGAGCAGTACTTC. Translated: CAWSPGTGGEQYF. Complete variable domain (other parts from reference TRBV30 and TRBJ2-7): SQTIHQWPATLVQPVGSPLSLECTVEGTSNPNLYWYRQAAGRGLQLLFYSVGIGQISSEVPQNLSASRPQDRQFILSSKKLLLSDSGFYLCAWSPGTGGEQYFGPGTRLTVT.

The chain links TRBV3-1 (or the pseudogene TRBV3-2) to TRBJ1-2, with TRBD1 as a possible D gene (5 bases). The germline V gene has CDR1 LGHDT and CDR2 YNNKEL (reference sequence). This CDR3 spans 16 amino acids. V was clipped by 3 bases and J by 0 bases, with 14 bases between them. The CDR3 spells CASSQGHRRANYGYTF. Written as DNA, the CDR3 is TGTGCCAGCAGCCAGGGTCACAGGAGAGCTAACTATGGCTACACCTTC.

This clone showed up just a few times. The V gene is TRBV4-3, the J gene TRBJ2-2; D call uncertain. The CDR3 consists of 15 residues. CDR1 and CDR2 from the germline V gene are LGHNA and YSLEER. V lost 1 base and J 3 bases, leaving 9 bases between the germline ends. CDR3 sequence reads: CASSQATGYTGELFF. As DNA, the CDR3 is TGCGCCAGCAGCCAAGCGACGGGTTACACCGGGGAGCTGTTTTTT.

The chain uses TRBV2 and TRBJ1-2, with 8 bases aligning to TRBD1. The V gene's germline CDR1 is SNHLY and CDR2 FYNNEI. The CDR3 covers 13 residues. J gave up 5 bases and V 7 bases, and 6 bases lay outside the gene matches. CDR3 loop: CASTRDRQYGYTF. As DNA, the CDR3 is TGTGCCAGCACCAGGGACAGGCAGTATGGCTACACCTTC.

The chain uses TRBV5-5 and TRBJ2-5, with D perhaps matching TRBD2 (6 bases). Germline V gives CDR1 SGHKS, CDR2 YYEKEE (reference sequence). V was trimmed by 4 bases and J by 4 bases, leaving 17 bases between them. This CDR3 comprises 15 residues. In nucleotides, the CDR3 is TGTGCCAGCAGCCCCCTTCGCGGGAACGGAGAGACCCAGTACTTC. Its translation: CASSPLRGNGETQYF.

This rearrangement joins TRBV6-5 to TRBJ1-5; possible D gene TRBD1, 6 bases. V gave up 11 bases and J gave up 7 bases, with 18 bases separating them. This CDR3 is built from 13 residues. Germline-derived CDR1 and CDR2 are MNHEY and SVGAGI. CDR3 residues: CASGGARGQPQHF. The CDR3, as DNA: TGTGCCTCCGGGGGGGCGAGGGGACAGCCCCAGCATTTT.

J is TRBJ2-1 and V is TRBV19, with 16 nucleotides matching TRBD2. Germline CDR1 is LNHDA and CDR2 is SQIVND (reference sequence). Trimming removed 5 bases from V and 2 bases from J; junction bases left unmatched: 0. CDR3 length: 16 amino acids. The CDR3 sequence is CASSGTSGGAYNEQFF. The CDR3 bases are TGTGCCAGTAGTGGGACTAGCGGGGGGGCCTACAATGAGCAGTTCTTC. The variable domain in full, with the rest retrieved from reference TRBV19 and TRBJ2-1, is DGGITQSPKYLFRKEGQNVTLSCEQNLNHDAMYWYRQDPGQGLRLIYYSQIVNDFQKGDIAEGYSVSREKKESFPLTVTSAQKNPTAFYLCASSGTSGGAYNEQFFGPGTRLTVL.

J is TRBJ1-3 and V is TRBV18; D remains unclear. V dropped 0 bases and J dropped 0 bases, with 9 bases sitting between them. The germline V gene has CDR1 KGHSH and CDR2 LQKENI. This CDR3 spans 16 amino acids. DNA of the CDR3: TGTGCCAGCTCACCACCGTTCCCGAGCTCTGGAAACACCATATATTTT. Its protein product is CASSPPFPSSGNTIYF.